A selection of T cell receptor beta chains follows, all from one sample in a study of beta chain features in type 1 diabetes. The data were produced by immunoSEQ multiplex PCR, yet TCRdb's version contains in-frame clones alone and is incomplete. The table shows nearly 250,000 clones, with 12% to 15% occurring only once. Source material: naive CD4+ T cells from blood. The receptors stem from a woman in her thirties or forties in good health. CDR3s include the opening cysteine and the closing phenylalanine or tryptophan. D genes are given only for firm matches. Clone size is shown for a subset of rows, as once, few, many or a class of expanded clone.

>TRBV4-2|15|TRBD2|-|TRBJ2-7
TGTGCCAGCAGCCAAACACTAGCGGGGATCAACGAGCAGTACTTC
CASSQTLAGINEQYF
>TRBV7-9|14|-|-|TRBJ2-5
TGTGCCAGCAGCTTAGCCCCCCCCGGAGAGACCCAGTACTTC
CASSLAPPGETQYF
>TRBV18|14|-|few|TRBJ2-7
TGTGCCAGCTCACCGGGCAGGGAAGCCTACGAGCAGTACTTC
CASSPGREAYEQYF
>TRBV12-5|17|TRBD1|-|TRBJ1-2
TGTGCTAGTGGTTGGGGGACAGGGGGCGCCCAGAACTATGGCTACACCTTC
CASGWGTGGAQNYGYTF
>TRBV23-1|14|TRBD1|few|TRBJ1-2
TGCGCCAGCAGTAGACGAAGGGGGCGGTATGGCTACACCTTC
CASSRRRGRYGYTF
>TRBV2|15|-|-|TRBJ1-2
TGTGCCAGCAGTGAAGCGCTTCCAGAGGTCTATGGCTACACCTTC
CASSEALPEVYGYTF
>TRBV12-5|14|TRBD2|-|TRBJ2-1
TGTGCTACCCGGGGGGGGCCAGCCCCCGGGGAGCAGTTCTTC
CATRGGPAPGEQFF
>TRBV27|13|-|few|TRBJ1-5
TGTGCCAGCAGTTTTGGGGCGAGGCAGCCCCAGCATTTT
CASSFGARQPQHF
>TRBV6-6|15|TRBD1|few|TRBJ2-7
TGTGCCAGCAGTACCACAGGGGAAAGCTCCTACGAGCAGTACTTC
CASSTTGESSYEQYF
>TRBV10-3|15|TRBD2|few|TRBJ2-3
TGTGCCATCAGCGTGTTAGCGGGGGGGTCGGATACGCAGTATTTT
CAISVLAGGSDTQYF
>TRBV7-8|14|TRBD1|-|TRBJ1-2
TGTGCCAGCAGCACCCGGACAGGGGGCAGTGGCTACACCTTC
CASSTRTGGSGYTF
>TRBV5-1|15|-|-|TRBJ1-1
TGCGCCAGCAGGGAAGTGTCGTATGCGGCCACTGAAGCTTTCTTT
CASREVSYAATEAFF
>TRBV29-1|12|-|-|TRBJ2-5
TGCAGCTTATGGAGGACAGAAGAGACCCAGTACTTC
CSLWRTEETQYF
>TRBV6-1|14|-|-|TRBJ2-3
TGTGCCAGCAGAGCTGCCTCGCGCACAGATACGCAGTATTTT
CASRAASRTDTQYF